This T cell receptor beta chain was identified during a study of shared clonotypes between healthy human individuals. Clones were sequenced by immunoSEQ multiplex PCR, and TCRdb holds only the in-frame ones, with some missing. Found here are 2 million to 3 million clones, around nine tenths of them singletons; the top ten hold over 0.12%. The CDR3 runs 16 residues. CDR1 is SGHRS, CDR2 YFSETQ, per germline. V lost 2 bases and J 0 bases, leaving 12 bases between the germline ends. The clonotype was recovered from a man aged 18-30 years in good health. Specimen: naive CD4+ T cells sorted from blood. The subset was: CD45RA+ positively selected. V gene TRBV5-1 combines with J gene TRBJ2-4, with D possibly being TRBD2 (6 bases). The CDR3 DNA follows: TGCGCCAGCAGCTTTAATGGGGGACTAGCCAAAAACATTCAGTACTTC. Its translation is CASSFNGGLAKNIQYF.